A selection of T cell receptor beta chains follows, all from one sample in a study of shared clonotypes between healthy human individuals. Sequencing used immunoSEQ multiplex PCR; TCRdb keeps in-frame clones, though not all of them. The sample has about 1.5 million clones; 95% to 99% are singletons. Sequencing was carried out using naive CD4+ T cells sorted from blood. These receptors were collected from a man younger than 45 in good health. CDR3s include the opening cysteine and the closing phenylalanine or tryptophan. Each record gives: D gene, clone size, J gene, V gene, CDR3 protein, CDR3 DNA. D genes are given only for firm matches. The size entry is marked missing in some rows and otherwise reads once, few, many or a size class.

- | - | TRBJ2-1 | TRBV7-6 | CASSFEGGKAFF | TGTGCCAGCAGCTTTGAGGGAGGAAAGGCGTTCTTC
TRBD2 | - | TRBJ2-7 | TRBV19 | CASRTSGSTYEQYF | TGTGCCAGTCGGACTAGCGGGAGTACCTACGAGCAGTACTTC
- | - | TRBJ1-1 | TRBV5-4 | CASSLRGLNTEAFF | TGTGCCAGCAGCTTGCGGGGGCTGAACACTGAAGCTTTCTTT
- | - | TRBJ2-3 | TRBV11-3 | CASSRGGESTDTQYF | TGTGCCAGCAGCCGCGGAGGGGAGAGCACAGATACGCAGTATTTT
- | - | TRBJ2-7 | TRBV12-5 | CASGLVRGGSYEQYF | TGTGCTAGTGGTTTGGTCAGGGGGGGTTCCTACGAGCAGTACTTC
- | - | TRBJ1-2 | TRBV6-4 | CASRRGVDYGYTF | TGTGCCAGCAGGCGGGGAGTAGACTATGGCTACACCTTC
- | - | TRBJ1-1 | TRBV29-1 | CSAKGTLMNTEAFF | TGCAGCGCCAAAGGGACTCTAATGAACACTGAAGCTTTCTTT
TRBD2 | - | TRBJ2-3 | TRBV29-1 | CSAIVPTSGRITSTDTQYF | TGCAGCGCCATAGTCCCAACTAGCGGGAGGATAACTAGCACAGATACGCAGTATTTT
TRBD1 | - | TRBJ2-7 | TRBV7-6 | CASSLAGQGAYEQYF | TGTGCCAGCAGCTTAGCGGGACAGGGGGCCTACGAGCAGTACTTC
- | - | TRBJ1-5 | TRBV2 | CASSDSLHSNQPQHF | TGTGCCAGCAGTGATTCCCTTCATAGCAATCAGCCCCAGCATTTT
- | - | TRBJ2-1 | TRBV5-1 | CASSLGHLGNNEQFF | TGCGCCAGCAGCTTGGGACACCTCGGGAACAATGAGCAGTTCTTC
TRBD1 | - | TRBJ1-2 | TRBV7-9 | CASSLAGDRANYGYTF | TGTGCCAGCAGCTTAGCGGGGGACAGGGCTAACTATGGCTACACCTTC
TRBD2 | - | TRBJ2-1 | TRBV10-2 | CASRLLAGGEQFF | TGCGCCAGCAGGTTGCTAGCGGGAGGGGAGCAGTTCTTC
- | - | TRBJ2-1 | TRBV6-6 | CASSPPYFEQFF | TGTGCCAGCAGTCCCCCCTATTTTGAGCAGTTCTTC
- | once | TRBJ2-7 | TRBV5-4 | CASSLDPLEFYEQYF | TGTGCCAGCAGCTTGGACCCCCTCGAATTCTACGAGCAGTACTTC
- | once | TRBJ2-1 | TRBV2 | CASKPTSGDLNEQFF | TGTGCCAGCAAGCCAACCTCAGGGGATTTGAATGAGCAGTTCTTC
- | - | TRBJ2-5 | TRBV15 | CATSRQGQETQYF | TGTGCCACCAGCAGACAGGGGCAAGAGACCCAGTACTTC
- | - | TRBJ2-2 | TRBV14 | CASSQVNSYTGELFF | TGTGCCAGCAGCCAAGTAAACAGCTACACCGGGGAGCTGTTTTTT
- | - | TRBJ2-7 | TRBV19 | CASSFLGGEQYF | TGTGCCAGTAGTTTCTTAGGGGGTGAGCAGTACTTC
- | - | TRBJ1-1 | TRBV5-1 | CASSLLAIGGPEAFF | TGCGCCAGCAGCTTGTTGGCAATTGGGGGGCCTGAAGCTTTCTTT
- | - | TRBJ2-1 | TRBV7-9 | CASSGRLYRDEFYEQFF | TGTGCCAGCAGCGGACGATTATACCGGGACGAATTCTATGAGCAGTTCTTC
TRBD2 | - | TRBJ2-3 | TRBV11-2 | CASSFSGRIDTQYF | TGTGCCAGCAGCTTTAGCGGGAGGATTGATACGCAGTATTTT
TRBD2 | - | TRBJ2-5 | TRBV10-3 | CAISNPGTSGQETQYF | TGTGCCATCAGTAATCCCGGGACTAGCGGTCAAGAGACCCAGTACTTC